This T cell receptor (beta chain) emerged from a study of blood T cell repertoires in COVID-19. Overall study: The samples span acute and convalescent COVID-19 from the United States, Italy and Spain. The analysed material was cDNA or gDNA that came from T cells, B-cell-depleted T cells, or PBMCs.

Original analysis: Amplification of reference gene primers provided the estimated nucleated cell counts. Repertoires were generated with immunoSEQ multiplex PCR, while TCRdb's copy carries only in-frame clones and drops some. V and J calls and clone size are copied from that table; D and trimming were computed from the DNA. The profile shows roughly 150,000 clones, roughly nine tenths of them singletons. V lost 8 bases to trimming and J lost 0 bases, with 23 bases between them. The CDR3 extends over 19 amino acids. Germline lookup yields CDR1 MNHEY and CDR2 SMNVEV (reference sequence). The sequence came from a woman in her fifties or sixties with active COVID-19. Sequencing used peripheral blood. V usage is TRBV27 and J usage is TRBJ1-6; a possible D gene is TRBD1 (6 bases). CDR3 bases: TGTGCCAGCCAACTCAGGGGTCTTAAAATGAGCTCCTATAATTCACCCCTCCACTTT. Its protein product is CASQLRGLKMSSYNSPLHF.